A selection of T cell receptor beta chains follows, all from one sample in a study of OX40 agonist ivuxolimab in advanced cancers. Using immunoSEQ multiplex PCR, the repertoire was profiled, and TCRdb retains in-frame clones only, with some absent. The table has some 95,000 clones, about 91% seen once. The sample was CD4+ or CD8+ T cells sorted from blood, taken in a trial of the OX40 agonist ivuxolimab. The receptors originated from an adult with an advanced solid tumor such as melanoma, head and neck, liver or kidney cancer. CDR3s include the opening cysteine and the closing phenylalanine or tryptophan. D genes are given only for firm matches. Clone sizes are given selectively: once, few, many, or a class where the clone is expanded.

>TRBJ2-1|NA|TRBV11-3|NA
TGTGCCAGCAGCTACAGGGAGGAGGCCTACAATGAGCAGTTCTTC
CASSYREEAYNEQFF
>TRBJ2-5|NA|TRBV2|TRBD1
TGTGCCAGCAGGGGACAGGGTGGGGAGACCCAGTACTTC
CASRGQGGETQYF
>TRBJ2-2|NA|TRBV28|TRBD1
TGTGCCAGCGAGGGACAGGGGGACACCGGGGAGCTGTTTTTT
CASEGQGDTGELFF
>TRBJ1-2|NA|TRBV20-1|TRBD1
TGCGGGCTGGACAGGGGAAATGGCTACACCTTC
CGLDRGNGYTF
>TRBJ1-4|NA|TRBV25-1|TRBD1
TGTGCCAGCATCCCGCAGGGGGCTGCTAATGAAAAACTGTTTTTT
CASIPQGAANEKLFF
>TRBJ2-7|once|TRBV5-1|NA
TGCGCCAGCAGCTTGGGGGCGGGACAGAACTACGAGCAGTACTTC
CASSLGAGQNYEQYF
>TRBJ2-5|NA|TRBV2|TRBD2
TGTGCCAGCAGCGCTTTGCCGGGACTAGCGGTCCAAGAGACCCAGTACTTC
CASSALPGLAVQETQYF
>TRBJ1-1|NA|TRBV30|NA
TGTGCCTGGAAGCCGGGACACTGGAACACTGAAGCTTTCTTT
CAWKPGHWNTEAFF
>TRBJ1-4|NA|TRBV5-1|NA
TGCGCCAGCAGCTTGGGAGCCCAGGGGTTAAGTGAAAAACTGTTTTTT
CASSLGAQGLSEKLFF
>TRBJ2-7|NA|TRBV28|NA
TGTGCCAGCAGTTTAGGGAGCTTGTACGAGCAGTACTTC
CASSLGSLYEQYF
>TRBJ2-5|NA|TRBV14|NA
TGTGCCAGCAGCCAACGGACCCCTAAGGCAGAGACCCAGTACTTC
CASSQRTPKAETQYF
>TRBJ2-2|NA|TRBV10-1|NA
TGCGCCACCTCCCAACGAGGCACCGGGGAGCTGTTTTTT
CATSQRGTGELFF
>TRBJ1-6|NA|TRBV11-2|NA
TGTGCCAGCAGCTTCGCGGGAGTGACCTATAATTCACCCCTCCACTTT
CASSFAGVTYNSPLHF
>TRBJ2-5|NA|TRBV5-4|TRBD2
TGTGCCAGCAGCATGGGACTAGCGGGAGAGACCCAGTACTTC
CASSMGLAGETQYF
>TRBJ2-7|NA|TRBV7-8|NA
TGTGCCAGCAGCCGGCTCCCTCGGGAGCAGTACTTC
CASSRLPREQYF
>TRBJ2-5|NA|TRBV10-1|TRBD1
TGCGCCAGCAGTGCACCGGGACAGGGCTCGGAGACCCAGTACTTC
CASSAPGQGSETQYF
>TRBJ2-7|NA|TRBV30|NA
TGTGCCTGGAGTGTTGGCGCCTACGAGCAGTACTTC
CAWSVGAYEQYF
>TRBJ2-7|NA|TRBV27|NA
TGTGCCAGCAGGGGCTTTTCGCAGGCGGCCTACGAGCAGTACTTC
CASRGFSQAAYEQYF
>TRBJ2-2|NA|TRBV6-1|NA
TGTGCCAGCAGTGAATTAGGGGAGCTGTTTTTT
CASSELGELFF
>TRBJ1-1|once|TRBV6-6|NA
TGTGCCAGCTACCAAGCCATGAACACTGAAGCTTTCTTT
CASYQAMNTEAFF
>TRBJ2-7|NA|TRBV14|NA
TGTGCCAGCAGCCAAGATTCGGTGAGCGAGCAGTACTTC
CASSQDSVSEQYF
>TRBJ2-6|few|TRBV10-3|NA
TGTGCCATCAGTGAAACCAAAGGGGGAGCTCCTGGGGCCAACGTCCTGACTTTC
CAISETKGGAPGANVLTF